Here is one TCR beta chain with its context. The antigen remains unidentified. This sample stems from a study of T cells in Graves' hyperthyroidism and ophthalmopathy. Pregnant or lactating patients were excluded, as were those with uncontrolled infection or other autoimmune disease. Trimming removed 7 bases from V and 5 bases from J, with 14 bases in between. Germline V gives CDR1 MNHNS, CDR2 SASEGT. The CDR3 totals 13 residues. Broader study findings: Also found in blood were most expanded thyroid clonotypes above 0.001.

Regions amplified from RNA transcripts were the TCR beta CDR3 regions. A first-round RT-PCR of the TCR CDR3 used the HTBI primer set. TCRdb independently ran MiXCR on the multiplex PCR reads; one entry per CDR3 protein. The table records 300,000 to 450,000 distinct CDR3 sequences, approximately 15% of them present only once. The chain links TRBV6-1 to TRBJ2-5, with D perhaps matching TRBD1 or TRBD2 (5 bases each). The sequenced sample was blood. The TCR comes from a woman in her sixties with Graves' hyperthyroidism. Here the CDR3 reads CASTGTARETQYF. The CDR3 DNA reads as TGTGCCAGCACCGGGACGGCCAGGGAGACCCAGTACTTC.